This TCR beta chain stems from a study of blood T cell repertoires in COVID-19. Across the whole study: Whether acute or convalescent, the COVID-19 samples came from the United States, Italy and Spain. Nucleic acid was either cDNA or gDNA, and it came from T cells, B-cell-depleted T cells, or PBMCs.

In the original processing: Reference gene primers were amplified, and this amplification served to estimate nucleated cell counts. Repertoires were generated with immunoSEQ multiplex PCR, while TCRdb's copy carries only in-frame clones and drops some. V, J and clone size are taken as reported in that table, and D and trimming were inferred from the DNA itself. The table shows approximately 170,000 clones, with more than 70% occurring only once. The germline V gene encodes CDR1 MNHEY and CDR2 SVGAGI. With 2 bases removed from V and 7 bases from J, the gap between germline ends came to 18 bases. This CDR3 has 15 residues.

The V and J genes are TRBV6-5 and TRBJ2-7; D unclear. The sequencing sample was made of peripheral blood. The sequence derives from a man over 45 who had recovered from COVID-19. CDR3: CASSYQPQHYEEQYF. CDR3 sequence (DNA): TGTGCCAGCAGTTACCAGCCCCAGCACTACGAGGAGCAGTACTTC.